Below are 31 T cell receptor beta chains sequenced from a single sample in a study of blood T cell repertoires in COVID-19. TCRdb's copy holds only in-frame clones and misses some; the assay was immunoSEQ multiplex PCR. The sample records approximately 180,000 clones, around 85% being singletons. The sample taken for sequencing was peripheral blood. These receptors came from a man in his 60s with acute or convalescent COVID-19.

This clone was seen a few times. The genes are TRBV5-1 and TRBJ2-1; possibly TRBD1 for D (5 bases). V lost 5 bases and J 2 bases, leaving 8 bases between the germline ends. The germline CDR1 and CDR2 sequences are SGHRS and YFSETQ. This CDR3 has 13 amino acids. The CDR3 region is CASRTAPYNEQFF. The CDR3 nucleotides are TGCGCCAGCAGGACAGCCCCCTACAATGAGCAGTTCTTC.

This chain links TRBV7-9 with TRBJ1-4; D call uncertain. CDR1 is SEHNR, CDR2 FQNEAQ, per germline (reference sequence). CDR3 length: 15 amino acids. Trimming left V 3 bases short and J 4 bases short, with 12 bases between. The CDR3 loop is CASSFEALVNEKLFF. The CDR3 bases are TGTGCCAGCAGCTTTGAAGCTTTAGTTAATGAAAAACTGTTTTTT.

The chain links TRBV6-2 or TRBV6-3 to TRBJ2-1; weak D call: TRBD2 (5 bases). The CDR3 extends over 16 amino acids. Trimming took off 6 bases at V and 7 bases at J, with 22 bases between the two ends. Germline V CDR1 and CDR2: MNHEY, SVGEGT. The CDR3 sequence is CASSPSRSGVSNEQFF. CDR3 coding DNA: TGTGCCAGCAGCCCCTCCCGGTCCGGGGTTTCTAATGAGCAGTTCTTC.

This clone occurred once. J is TRBJ2-2 and V is TRBV6-5; TRBD1 aligns across 9 bases. Germline V gene sequence: CDR1 MNHEY, CDR2 SVGAGI. This CDR3 has 14 amino acids. The trim removed 6 bases at V and 7 bases at J, leaving 6 bases unmatched. In nucleotides, the CDR3 is TGTGCCAGCAGATCCGGGACAGGGATCGGGGAGCTGTTTTTT. Encoded protein: CASRSGTGIGELFF.

V gene TRBV3-1 (or the pseudogene TRBV3-2) combines with J gene TRBJ1-1; 9 bases match TRBD1. The germline V gene encodes CDR1 LGHDT and CDR2 YNNKEL (reference sequence). The CDR3 has 14 amino acids. After removal of 3 bases from V and 3 bases from J, the junction contained 2 bases not matched to a gene. CDR3 in DNA: TGTGCCAGCAGCCACGGGACAGGGCACACTGAAGCTTTCTTT. As protein: CASSHGTGHTEAFF.

The V and J genes are TRBV7-3 and TRBJ2-3; 9 bases are a match to TRBD2. With 0 bases clipped from V and 4 bases from J, the junction kept 2 bases outside the gene matches. This CDR3 is 15 amino acids long. Germline V gene sequence: CDR1 SGHTA, CDR2 FQGTGA. Here the CDR3 reads CASSLTSGRSDTQYF. In DNA form, the CDR3 reads TGTGCCAGCAGCTTAACTAGCGGGAGATCAGATACGCAGTATTTT.

The chain combines TRBV7-2 with TRBJ1-1, with a tentative D call TRBD1 (5 bases). Germline loops: CDR1 SGHTA, CDR2 FQGNSA. The CDR3 extends over 14 amino acids. Trimming took off 2 bases at V and 1 base at J, with 8 bases between the two ends. CDR3 amino acids: CASSLSDRNTEAFF. CDR3 DNA: TGTGCCAGCAGCTTATCCGACAGGAACACTGAAGCTTTCTTT.

The rearrangement joins TRBV18 to TRBJ2-3, with unresolved D. V was trimmed by 4 bases and J by 0 bases, leaving 17 bases between them. Germline loops: CDR1 KGHSH, CDR2 LQKENI. The length of the CDR3 is 17 residues. The CDR3 sequence is CASSQMGPTSSTDTQYF. The CDR3 bases are TGTGCCAGCTCACAGATGGGTCCGACATCTAGCACAGATACGCAGTATTTT.

This clone appeared a single time. This chain joins TRBV7-3 and TRBJ2-1, with 8 bases matching TRBD2. This CDR3 has 19 amino acids. The germline gives CDR1 SGHTA, CDR2 FQGTGA. V shed 2 bases, J shed 1 base, and the junction held 13 bases outside the gene matches. The CDR3 spells CASSLVPVLAGPSYNEQFF. CDR3 nucleotides: TGTGCCAGCAGCTTAGTTCCGGTTCTAGCGGGCCCGTCCTACAATGAGCAGTTCTTC.

Only a few counts were recorded for this clone. V gene TRBV5-1 combines with J gene TRBJ1-2; 7 nucleotides agree with TRBD1. Per germline, CDR1 SGHRS and CDR2 YFSETQ. The V and J ends lost 4 bases and 4 bases, in that order; junction bases with no gene match: 4. The CDR3 has 13 amino acids. This chain's CDR3 is CASSLGTVYGYTF. The CDR3 region has the DNA TGCGCCAGCAGCCTCGGGACAGTCTATGGCTACACCTTC.

The rearrangement uses TRBV3-1 (or the pseudogene TRBV3-2) and TRBJ1-1; D remains unclear. The CDR3 contains 14 residues. V lost 4 bases and J lost 7, with 16 bases in between. Germline CDR1 reads LGHDT; CDR2 reads YNNKEL (reference sequence). CDR3 DNA: TGTGCCAGCAGCCCCGAGTATCGGGGTGGTGAAGCTTTCTTT. Its translation is CASSPEYRGGEAFF.

The V and J genes are TRBV29-1 and TRBJ2-5, with D possibly TRBD1 on 5 matching bases. CDR1 is SQVTM, CDR2 ANQGSEA, per germline. The CDR3 covers 10 residues. The germline V and J ends were trimmed by 6 bases and 5 bases, with 7 bases remaining between them. The CDR3 here is CSVAGETQYF. The CDR3 DNA follows: TGCAGCGTGGCAGGGGAGACCCAGTACTTC.

This rearrangement joins TRBV6-6 to TRBJ1-2; TRBD1 matches at 7 bases. Germline V CDR1 and CDR2: MNHNY, SVGAGI (reference sequence). With V trimmed by 5 bases and J by 5 bases, 5 bases remained unmatched. The CDR3 spans 13 residues. CDR3 sequence reads: CASSAGGVYGYTF. CDR3 nucleotide sequence: TGTGCCAGCAGTGCAGGGGGTGTATATGGCTACACCTTC.

The chain employs TRBV7-2 and TRBJ2-1; 16 nucleotides match TRBD2. CDR3 length: 16 amino acids. The V gene's germline CDR1 is SGHTA and CDR2 FQGNSA. The V and J ends lost 5 bases and 9 bases, in that order; junction bases with no gene match: 7. The CDR3 nucleotides read TGTGCCAGCAGCCGCTCGGGACTAGCGGGAGGGTCTGAGCAGTTCTTC. It is translated as CASSRSGLAGGSEQFF.

Concerning this clone itself: Germline is not matched at one junction end, which may reflect a read error. This chain links TRBV28 with TRBJ2-7; 12 nucleotides agree with TRBD1. Per germline, CDR1 MDHEN and CDR2 SYDVKM. CDR3 length: 15 residues. This chain's CDR3 is CASSLGTGGSNEQYF. As DNA, the CDR3 is TGTGCCAGCAGTTTAGGGACAGGGGGCTCCAACGAGCAGTACTTC.

The rearrangement links TRBV18 to TRBJ2-3; TRBD2 might be the D (5 bases). The CDR3 is 16 amino acids. CDR1 and CDR2 (germline): KGHSH, LQKENI. The V end was cut by 0 bases, the J end by 0 bases, with 10 bases between. The DNA of the CDR3 is TGTGCCAGCTCACCACCGAGGGCCTCTAGCACAGATACGCAGTATTTT. Protein product: CASSPPRASSTDTQYF.

The gene calls are TRBV27 and TRBJ2-1, with 7 bases that match TRBD1. This CDR3 contains 14 residues. J was trimmed by 5 bases and V by 3 bases; bases with no gene match: 4. Looked up from germline, CDR1 is MNHEY and CDR2 is SMNVEV (reference sequence). In DNA form, the CDR3 reads TGTGCCAGCAGTTTTACAGGGGTCGACAATGAGCAGTTCTTC. This gives the protein CASSFTGVDNEQFF.

This clone was seen once. The chain links TRBV9 to TRBJ2-1, with TRBD1 matching over 7 bases. Germline loops: CDR1 SGDLS, CDR2 YYNGEE. V was clipped by 0 bases and J by 2 bases; unmatched bases: 2. This CDR3 is 15 amino acids long. CDR3 loop: CASSVAGQPYNEQFF. For the CDR3, the DNA is TGTGCCAGCAGCGTAGCGGGACAGCCCTACAATGAGCAGTTCTTC.

CDR3: CASTLETASTGELFF. CDR3 nucleotide sequence: TGTGCCAGCACCCTTGAGACAGCCAGCACCGGGGAGCTGTTTTTT. The chain recombines TRBV7-9 with TRBJ2-2, with a weak D call TRBD1 (5 bases). The CDR3 is 15 amino acids. From germline, CDR1 is SEHNR and CDR2 FQNEAQ (reference sequence). Trimming left V 7 bases short and J 4 bases short, with 16 bases between. Looking up the rest from reference TRBV7-9 and TRBJ2-2 gives the full variable domain: DTGVSQNPRHKITKRGQNVTFRCDPISEHNRLYWYRQTLGQGPEFLTYFQNEAQLEKSRLLSDRFSAERPKGSFSTLEIQRTEQGDSAMYLCASTLETASTGELFFGEGSRLTVL.

This chain joins TRBV3-1 (or the pseudogene TRBV3-2) and TRBJ1-1; TRBD1 aligns across 7 bases. CDR3 length: 16 amino acids. Trimming took 4 bases from V and 0 from J; bases not matched to a gene: 8. Germline loops: CDR1 LGHDT, CDR2 YNNKEL (reference sequence). CDR3 loop: CASSPPGQPLNTEAFF. CDR3 DNA: TGTGCCAGCAGCCCACCGGGACAGCCTTTGAACACTGAAGCTTTCTTT.

The chain combines TRBV10-3 with TRBJ2-7; the match to TRBD2 covers 15 bases. J gave up 1 base and V 10 bases, and 8 bases lay outside the gene matches. The CDR3 sequence is 16 residues long. Germline loops: CDR1 ENHRY, CDR2 SYGVKD. CDR3 DNA sequence: TGTGCCAGCGGGACTAGCGGGAGGACCAGGTCCTACGAGCAGTACTTC. Translation: CASGTSGRTRSYEQYF.

This clone was seen more than once but under ten times. The chain recombines TRBV27 with TRBJ2-1; 14 bases fit TRBD2. V was clipped by 8 bases and J by 6 bases; unmatched bases: 6. CDR1 is MNHEY and CDR2 is SMNVEV in the germline V gene (reference sequence). The length of the CDR3 is 15 residues. For the CDR3, the DNA is TGTGCCAGCTCATTTGGGACTAGCGGGGGCAATGAGCAGTTCTTC. This encodes CASSFGTSGGNEQFF.

This chain connects TRBV23-1 to TRBJ2-1; TRBD1 aligns across 9 bases. TRBV23-1 is known as an ORF, though its function is uncertain. V was pared by 0 bases and J by 6 bases, with 15 bases of the junction left unmatched. This CDR3 has 19 residues. This CDR3 is CASSQSVRPGTGRTNEQFF. The CDR3 bases are TGCGCCAGCAGTCAATCGGTCCGCCCCGGGACAGGGAGGACCAATGAGCAGTTCTTC.

The chain couples TRBV5-5 to TRBJ2-1, with a weak D call TRBD1 (6 bases). The V end lost 0 bases, the J end lost 9 bases, and 10 bases lay between the germline ends. The CDR3 is 13 amino acids. Germline V gene data show CDR1 as SGHKS and CDR2 as YYEKEE (reference sequence). In nucleotides, the CDR3 is TGTGCCAGCAGCTTGGGGCAGGGGAGTGAGCAGTTCTTC. Residues: CASSLGQGSEQFF.

This clone was seen just once. The chain couples TRBV29-1 to TRBJ2-3, with a possible D match to TRBD2 (6 bases). Trimming stripped 7 bases from V and 6 bases from J, with 17 bases between. The CDR3 has 13 amino acids. CDR1 is SQVTM, CDR2 ANQGSEA, per germline. Written as DNA, the CDR3 is TGCAGCGCCACTAGCTCAGGTGGGGATACGCAGTATTTT. Translated: CSATSSGGDTQYF.

This chain connects TRBV2 to TRBJ1-5; 10 bases match TRBD1. CDR1 and CDR2 (germline): SNHLY, FYNNEI. CDR3 length: 15 residues. After removal of 6 bases from V and 1 base from J, the junction contained 3 bases not matched to a gene. The CDR3 DNA is TGTGCCAGCAGCCGGGACAGGGGAAGCAATCAGCCCCAGCATTTT. As protein: CASSRDRGSNQPQHF.

The chain links TRBV9 to TRBJ1-1, with D uncertain. CDR3 size: 13 residues. CDR1 and CDR2 (germline): SGDLS, YYNGEE. Trimming removed 0 bases from V and 0 bases from J, with 3 bases in between. CDR3 sequence: CASSVALNTEAFF. In DNA, the CDR3 is TGTGCCAGCAGCGTAGCTTTGAACACTGAAGCTTTCTTT.

V usage is TRBV6-5 and J usage is TRBJ2-5; TRBD1 aligns across 8 bases. This CDR3 is built from 14 residues. Trimming took 6 bases from V and 5 from J; bases not matched to a gene: 8. CDR1 is MNHEY and CDR2 is SVGAGI in the germline V gene. The CDR3 loop reads CASSLQGGRETQYF. CDR3 bases: TGTGCCAGCAGCCTACAGGGGGGACGGGAGACCCAGTACTTC.

This chain's CDR3 is CASSLVGAARAAYEQYF. The DNA for the CDR3 is TGTGCCAGCAGCTTGGTGGGGGCGGCCCGAGCTGCCTACGAGCAGTACTTC. The chain uses TRBV5-5 and TRBJ2-7; D possibly corresponds to TRBD1 (6 bases). Germline CDR1 reads SGHKS; CDR2 reads YYEKEE (reference sequence). The CDR3 consists of 17 residues. The ends were cut back, 0 bases at V and 2 bases at J, with 18 bases in the middle.

This clone has only a few counts. The chain is built from TRBV18 and TRBJ1-5, with D hard to call. Germline CDR1 is KGHSH and CDR2 is LQKENI. V was clipped by 6 bases and J by 2 bases, with 14 bases between them. The CDR3 runs to 15 residues. The CDR3 DNA reads TGTGCCAGCTCGAGCGACCGGCCCGGCAATCAGCCCCAGCATTTT. Encoded protein: CASSSDRPGNQPQHF.

The V and J genes are TRBV4-2 and TRBJ1-5; D is undetermined. V was shortened by 0 bases and J by 6 bases, with 6 bases between the two germline ends. The CDR3 has 13 residues. Germline V gene lookup returns CDR1 LGHNA and CDR2 YNFKEQ. The CDR3 region is CASSQELAQPQHF. The CDR3 nucleotides are TGTGCCAGCAGCCAAGAACTCGCTCAGCCCCAGCATTTT.